The rows below give T cell receptor beta chains drawn from one sample of a study of T cell responses to AZD1222 COVID-19 vaccine. Data came from immunoSEQ multiplex PCR; TCRdb stores just in-frame clones and leaves some out. The table has 120,000 to 150,000 clones, around 90% seen once. The specimen was peripheral blood, collected 28 days after the second AZD1222 dose. Source of these receptors: an adult who received the AZD1222 COVID-19 vaccine. CDR3s include the opening cysteine and the closing phenylalanine or tryptophan. D genes are given only for firm matches. Clone size is not always given. Where it is, it says once, few, many or a class for expanded clones.

J gene | D gene | V gene | clone size | CDR3 DNA | CDR3 protein
TRBJ1-1 | NA | TRBV9 | NA | TGTGCCAGCAGCGTAGGGGGCAGCCCCAAGAACACTGAAGCTTTCTTT | CASSVGGSPKNTEAFF
TRBJ1-4 | NA | TRBV6-5 | NA | TGTGCCAGCAGTTACGGGACCGCCGAGGGGGAAAAACTGTTTTTT | CASSYGTAEGEKLFF
TRBJ1-1 | TRBD1 | TRBV7-6 | NA | TGTGCCAGCAGCGCGGACAGGGGGACTGAAGCTTTCTTT | CASSADRGTEAFF
TRBJ1-1 | NA | TRBV7-9 | NA | TGTGCCAGCAGCTTGTTACGAAGGGATGAAGCTTTCTTT | CASSLLRRDEAFF
TRBJ1-1 | NA | TRBV19 | NA | TGTGCCAGTAGTGAGCCTCCACATGAAGCTTTCTTT | CASSEPPHEAFF
TRBJ1-1 | NA | TRBV15 | NA | TGTGCCACCAGCCTAGGGGGTAGGAGTCACTGGGAAGCTTTCTTT | CATSLGGRSHWEAFF
TRBJ2-3 | NA | TRBV11-3 | few | TGTGCCAGCAGCTTAGGACAGACCCCAGATACGCAGTATTTT | CASSLGQTPDTQYF
TRBJ1-4 | TRBD1 | TRBV5-1 | NA | TGCGCCAGCAGCTCCCAGGACAGGGGTGATGAAAAACTGTTTTTT | CASSSQDRGDEKLFF
TRBJ1-4 | NA | TRBV28 | NA | TGTGCCAGCAGTCCTCTGGAGAAAGGGGTGGAAAAACTGTTTTTT | CASSPLEKGVEKLFF
TRBJ2-3 | TRBD2 | TRBV24-1 | NA | TGTGCCACCAGTGATTCGGGGAGGGCAGATACGCAGTATTTT | CATSDSGRADTQYF